This TCR beta chain stems from a study of cytomegalovirus exposure and HLA in healthy donors. PCR employed 60 Vbeta and 13 Jbeta primers. This table comes from immunoSEQ multiplex PCR, and its TCRdb copy is limited to in-frame clones, with some not included. The sample carries some 120,000 clones, around 73% recorded once. This sequence originates from a man between 45 and 60 years old in good health and CMV-seronegative. Sequenced input: PBMCs.

The CDR3 spells CAWNQPANYGYTF. The CDR3 region has the DNA TGTGCCTGGAATCAACCGGCTAACTATGGCTACACCTTC. The chain uses TRBV30 and TRBJ1-2; D is uncertain. The CDR3 totals 13 residues. Germline V lookup: CDR1 GTSNPN, CDR2 SVGIG (reference sequence). Trimming took 4 bases from V and 0 from J, leaving 9 bases between them.